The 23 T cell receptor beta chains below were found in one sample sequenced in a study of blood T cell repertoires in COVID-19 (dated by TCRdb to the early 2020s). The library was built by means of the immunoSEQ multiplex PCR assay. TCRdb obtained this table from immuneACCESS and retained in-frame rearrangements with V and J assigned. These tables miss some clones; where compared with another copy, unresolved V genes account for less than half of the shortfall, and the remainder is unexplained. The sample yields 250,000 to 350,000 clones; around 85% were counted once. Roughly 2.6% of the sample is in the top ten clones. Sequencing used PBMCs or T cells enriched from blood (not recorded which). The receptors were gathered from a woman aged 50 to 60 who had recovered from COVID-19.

This chain's CDR3 is CASSMGQGDEKLFF. CDR3 nucleotide sequence: TGTGCCAGTAGTATGGGACAGGGAGATGAAAAACTGTTTTTT. The chain recombines TRBV19 with TRBJ1-4; 9 bases map to TRBD1. Germline lookup yields CDR1 LNHDA and CDR2 SQIVND (reference sequence). The CDR3 is made up of 14 amino acids. J was trimmed by 6 bases and V by 3 bases; bases with no gene match: 2.

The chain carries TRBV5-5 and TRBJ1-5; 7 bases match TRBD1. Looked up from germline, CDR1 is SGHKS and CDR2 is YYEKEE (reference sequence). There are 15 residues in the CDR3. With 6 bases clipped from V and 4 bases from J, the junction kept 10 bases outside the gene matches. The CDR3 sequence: CASTSSGQENQPQHF. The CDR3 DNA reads TGTGCCAGCACCTCCTCTGGACAGGAGAATCAGCCCCAGCATTTT.

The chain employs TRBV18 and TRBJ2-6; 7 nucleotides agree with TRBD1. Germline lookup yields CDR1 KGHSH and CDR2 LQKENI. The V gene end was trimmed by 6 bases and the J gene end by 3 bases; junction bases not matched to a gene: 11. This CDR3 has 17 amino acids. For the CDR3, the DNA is TGTGCCAGCTCGCGCCGGGACAGAGAAATTGGGGCCAACGTCCTGACTTTC. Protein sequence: CASSRRDREIGANVLTF.

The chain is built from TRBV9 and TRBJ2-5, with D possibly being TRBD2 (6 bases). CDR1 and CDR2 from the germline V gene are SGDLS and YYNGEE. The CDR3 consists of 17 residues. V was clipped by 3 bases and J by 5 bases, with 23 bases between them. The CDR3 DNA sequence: TGTGCCAGCAGCGCCCGAGGGGAGGTAGGGCCCCGGGAGACCCAGTACTTC. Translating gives CASSARGEVGPRETQYF.

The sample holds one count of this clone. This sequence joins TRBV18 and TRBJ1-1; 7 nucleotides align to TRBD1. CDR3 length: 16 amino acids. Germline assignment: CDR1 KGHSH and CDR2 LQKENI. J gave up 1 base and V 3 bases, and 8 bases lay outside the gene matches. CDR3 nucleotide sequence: TGTGCCAGCTCACCGAAACAGGGGTCAAAGAACACTGAAGCTTTCTTT. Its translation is CASSPKQGSKNTEAFF.

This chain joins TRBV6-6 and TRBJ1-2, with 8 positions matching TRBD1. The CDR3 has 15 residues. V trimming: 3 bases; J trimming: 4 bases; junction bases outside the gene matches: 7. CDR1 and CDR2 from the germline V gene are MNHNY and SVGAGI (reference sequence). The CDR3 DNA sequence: TGTGCCAGCAGTTATCGGGGACAGGAGTTCTATGGCTACACCTTC. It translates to CASSYRGQEFYGYTF.

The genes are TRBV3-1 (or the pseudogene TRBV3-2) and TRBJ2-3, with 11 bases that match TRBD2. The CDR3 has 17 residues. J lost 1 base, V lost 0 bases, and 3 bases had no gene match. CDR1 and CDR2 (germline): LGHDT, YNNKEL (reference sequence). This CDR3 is CASSQDSGGARTDTQYF. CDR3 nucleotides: TGTGCCAGCAGCCAAGATAGCGGGGGGGCCCGCACAGATACGCAGTATTTT.

The CDR3 DNA reads as TGTGCCAGCAGTTTACGGACCCAAGCGGCCCAGTACTTC. This gives the protein CASSLRTQAAQYF. The chain is built from TRBV12-3 or TRBV12-4 and TRBJ2-5; tentative D call: TRBD2 (5 bases). The length of the CDR3 is 13 residues. Trimming cost V 2 bases and J 9 bases, with 13 bases left between them.

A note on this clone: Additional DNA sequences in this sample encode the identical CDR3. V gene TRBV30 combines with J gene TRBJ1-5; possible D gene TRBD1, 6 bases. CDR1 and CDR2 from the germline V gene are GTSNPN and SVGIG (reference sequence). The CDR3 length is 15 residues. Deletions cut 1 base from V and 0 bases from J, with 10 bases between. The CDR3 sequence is CAWSEDSHSNQPQHF. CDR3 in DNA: TGTGCCTGGAGTGAGGACAGCCATAGCAATCAGCCCCAGCATTTT. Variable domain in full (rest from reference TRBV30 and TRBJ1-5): SQTIHQWPATLVQPVGSPLSLECTVEGTSNPNLYWYRQAAGRGLQLLFYSVGIGQISSEVPQNLSASRPQDRQFILSSKKLLLSDSGFYLCAWSEDSHSNQPQHFGDGTRLSIL.

CDR3 nucleotides: TGTGCCAGCGTAGCGGGCTCCTCCTACAATGAGCAGTTCTTC. It is translated as CASVAGSSYNEQFF. The chain carries TRBV6-5 and TRBJ2-1; 7 bases line up with TRBD2. The V gene's germline CDR1 is MNHEY and CDR2 SVGAGI. Germline trimming cut 8 bases from V and 0 bases from J; bases unmatched to any gene: 4. The CDR3 contains 14 residues.

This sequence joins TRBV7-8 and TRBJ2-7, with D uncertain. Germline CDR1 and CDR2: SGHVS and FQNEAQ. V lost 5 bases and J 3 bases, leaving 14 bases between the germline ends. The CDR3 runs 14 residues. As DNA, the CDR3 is TGTGCCAGCAGCCCAACGAGTTCCCGCTACGAGCAGTACTTC. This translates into CASSPTSSRYEQYF.

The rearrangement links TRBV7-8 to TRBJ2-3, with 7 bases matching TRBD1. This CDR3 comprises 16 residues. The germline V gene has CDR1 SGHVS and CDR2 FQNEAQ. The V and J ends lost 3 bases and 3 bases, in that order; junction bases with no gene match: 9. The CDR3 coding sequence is TGTGCCAGCAGCTTGTTCCGGAAGGGGGCGACAGATACGCAGTATTTT. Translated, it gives CASSLFRKGATDTQYF.

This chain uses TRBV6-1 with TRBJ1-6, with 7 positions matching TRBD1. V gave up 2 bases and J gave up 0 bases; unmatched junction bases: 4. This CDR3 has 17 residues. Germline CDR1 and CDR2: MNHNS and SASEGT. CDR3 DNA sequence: TGTGCCAGCAGTGAAAAGGGGGCGAGCTCCTATAATTCACCCCTCCACTTT. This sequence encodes CASSEKGASSYNSPLHF.

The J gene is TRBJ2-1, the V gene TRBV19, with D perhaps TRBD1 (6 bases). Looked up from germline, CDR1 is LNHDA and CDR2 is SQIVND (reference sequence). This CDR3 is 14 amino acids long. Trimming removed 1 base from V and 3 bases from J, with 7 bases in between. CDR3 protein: CASSIGQDYNEQFF. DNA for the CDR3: TGTGCCAGTAGTATAGGACAGGACTACAATGAGCAGTTCTTC.

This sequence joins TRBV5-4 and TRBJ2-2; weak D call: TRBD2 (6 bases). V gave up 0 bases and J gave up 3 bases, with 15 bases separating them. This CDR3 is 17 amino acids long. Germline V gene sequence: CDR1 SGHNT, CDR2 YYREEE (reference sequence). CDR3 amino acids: CASSLAHTSLDTGELFF. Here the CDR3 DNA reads TGTGCCAGCAGCTTGGCCCACACTAGCCTCGACACCGGGGAGCTGTTTTTT.

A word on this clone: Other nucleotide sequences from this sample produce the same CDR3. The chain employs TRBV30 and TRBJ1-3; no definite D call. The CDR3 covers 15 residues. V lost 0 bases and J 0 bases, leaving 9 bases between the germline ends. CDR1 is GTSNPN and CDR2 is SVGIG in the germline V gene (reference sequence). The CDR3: CAWSVGGSSGNTIYF. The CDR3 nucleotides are TGTGCCTGGAGTGTTGGAGGATCCTCTGGAAACACCATATATTTT.

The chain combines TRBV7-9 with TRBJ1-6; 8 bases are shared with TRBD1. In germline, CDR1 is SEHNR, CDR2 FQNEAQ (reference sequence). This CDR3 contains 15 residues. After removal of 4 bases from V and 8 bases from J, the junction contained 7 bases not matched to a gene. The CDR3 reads CASSSRTGWDSPLHF. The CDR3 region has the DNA TGTGCCAGCAGCTCACGGACAGGGTGGGATTCACCCCTCCACTTT.

CDR3 bases: TGTGCCAGCAGCGTAGCTCTGGGACTAACCTACGAGCAGTACTTC. Translation gives CASSVALGLTYEQYF. The V gene is TRBV9, the J gene TRBJ2-7; 7 bases line up with TRBD2. CDR1 is SGDLS, CDR2 YYNGEE, per germline. This CDR3 spans 15 amino acids. The J segment lost 2 bases and the V segment lost 0 bases, leaving 5 bases of the junction unmatched.

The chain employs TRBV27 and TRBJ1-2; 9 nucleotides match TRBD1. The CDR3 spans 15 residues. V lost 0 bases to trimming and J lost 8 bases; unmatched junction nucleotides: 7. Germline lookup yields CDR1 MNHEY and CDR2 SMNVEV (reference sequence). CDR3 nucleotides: TGTGCCAGCAGTTTATCCCCCGGGACAGGGAACGGCTACACCTTC. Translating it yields CASSLSPGTGNGYTF.

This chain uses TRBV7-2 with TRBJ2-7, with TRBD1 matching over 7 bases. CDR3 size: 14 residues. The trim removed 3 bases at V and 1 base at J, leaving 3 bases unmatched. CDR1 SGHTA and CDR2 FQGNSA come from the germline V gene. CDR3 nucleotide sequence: TGTGCCAGCAGCTTGAGGGGGCATTCCTACGAGCAGTACTTC. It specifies CASSLRGHSYEQYF.

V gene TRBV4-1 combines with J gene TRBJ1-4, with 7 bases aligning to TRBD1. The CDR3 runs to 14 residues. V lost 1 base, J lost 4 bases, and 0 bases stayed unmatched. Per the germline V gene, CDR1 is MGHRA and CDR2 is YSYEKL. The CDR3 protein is CASSQGDSNEKLFF. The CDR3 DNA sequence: TGCGCCAGCAGCCAAGGGGACAGTAATGAAAAACTGTTTTTT.

The CDR3 loop is CASARQGLDYGYTF. CDR3 in DNA: TGTGCTAGTGCCCGACAGGGGTTGGACTATGGCTACACCTTC. The gene calls are TRBV12-5 and TRBJ1-2, with 8 positions matching TRBD1. Germline V lookup: CDR1 LGHNT, CDR2 FRNRAP. The CDR3 length is 14 residues. Unmatched junction bases numbered 7, after V lost 7 bases and J lost 3 bases.

DNA for the CDR3: TGTGCCACAAAACGAGCAGGGGTGAGTCAGCCCCAGCATTTT. Translating gives CATKRAGVSQPQHF. The chain recombines TRBV5-8 with TRBJ1-5; a possible D gene is TRBD1 (6 bases). The CDR3 runs 14 residues. V lost 9 bases, J lost 6 bases, and 19 bases lay in between. CDR1 and CDR2 from the germline V gene are SGHTS and YDEGEE.